The rows below give T cell receptor beta chains drawn from one sample of a study of breast tumors, draining lymph nodes, adjacent tissues. MiXCR, run by TCRdb on the multiplex PCR reads, gives a single entry per CDR3 protein. The sample yields about 230,000 distinct CDR3 sequences, 32% seen once. The sample taken for sequencing was axillary lymph node tissue. The receptors stem from a female donor with breast cancer. Some clones in this sample may be carry-over from other donors' samples. CDR3s include the opening cysteine and the closing phenylalanine or tryptophan. A D gene is named only where the DNA matches it firmly. Clone size, where shown, is once, few, many, or a class for clones that have expanded.

v_call	j_call	d_call	clone_size	cdr3_nt	cdr3_aa
TRBV7-3	TRBJ2-5	.	.	TGTGCCAGCAGCCCCAGGGCCCAAGAGACCCAGTACTTC	CASSPRAQETQYF
TRBV11-3	TRBJ2-1	TRBD2	many	TGTGCCAGCAGCTCAGGGCTGTCTAGCGGGTCCCGAGGTGGTGAGCAGTTCTTC	CASSSGLSSGSRGGEQFF
TRBV6-5	TRBJ1-2	.	many	TGTGCCAGCAGACCTAGGGAAGTTTATGGCTACACCTTC	CASRPREVYGYTF
TRBV5-4	TRBJ2-4	.	.	TGTGCCAGCAGCCGCGGGGGGGGACAGGGGAACATTCAGTACTTC	CASSRGGGQGNIQYF
TRBV18	TRBJ1-4	TRBD1	few	TGTGCCAGCTCACCAACGGACAGGCCCGAAAAACTGGTTTTT	CASSPTDRPEKLVF
TRBV11-3	TRBJ2-7	TRBD1	many	TGTGCCAGCAGCTTAGATCCGGGACAGGGGCGCGAGCAGTACTTC	CASSLDPGQGREQYF
TRBV20-1	TRBJ1-2	TRBD1	many	TGCAGTGCTCAACTACAGGGGGCATATGGCTACACCTTC	CSAQLQGAYGYTF
TRBV20-1	TRBJ2-3	TRBD1	many	TGCAGTGCTAGAGCCACAGGGGTTAGGACAGATACGCAGTATTTT	CSARATGVRTDTQYF
TRBV5-1	TRBJ2-7	.	.	TGCGCCAGCAGCTTGGAACCTAGCGGGAGGTCGGCCGGGACAGGGGCCTCTGAGCAGTACTTC	CASSLEPSGRSAGTGASEQYF
TRBV24-1	TRBJ2-1	.	once	TGTGCTACCAGTGAAGACGGATACGATGAGCAGTTCTTC	CATSEDGYDEQFF
TRBV5-1	TRBJ2-4	TRBD1	many	TGCGCCAGCAGCAAAACGACAGGGGCTGATGCCAAAAACATTCAGTACTTC	CASSKTTGADAKNIQYF
TRBV20-1	TRBJ1-1	.	few	TGCAGTACGGATTCGGTACTGAACACTGAAGCTTTCTTT	CSTDSVLNTEAFF
TRBV28	TRBJ2-3	.	few	TGTGCCAGCAGCCAGGGGGGGACACCAGATACGCAGTATTTT	CASSQGGTPDTQYF
TRBV14	TRBJ2-2	.	.	TGTACCAGCAGCCGGGGGACCAACACTGGGGAGCTGTTTTTT	CTSSRGTNTGELFF
TRBV6-2/TRBV6-3	TRBJ2-7	.	many	TGTGCCAGCAGTTACCCGCTCGGCAGTTACGAGCAGTACTTC	CASSYPLGSYEQYF
TRBV14	TRBJ2-7	.	.	TGTGCCAGCAGCGCTCAACCGAGCCGCTCCTACGAGCAGTACTTC	CASSAQPSRSYEQYF
TRBV9	TRBJ1-6	.	.	TGTGCCAGCAGCGTGACTAGCGGGGGGAATTCACCCCTCCACTTT	CASSVTSGGNSPLHF
TRBV20-1	TRBJ2-1	.	many	TGCAGTGCCCGTCAATACAATGGGCAGTTCTTC	CSARQYNGQFF
TRBV6-1	TRBJ2-5	TRBD2	many	TGTGCCAGCGGGAGATCCGGGACTAGCGTGAAGACCCAGTACTTC	CASGRSGTSVKTQYF
TRBV3-1	TRBJ1-2	.	many	TGTGCCAGCAGCCGGGATCCCGCGGGGGGCTACACCTTC	CASSRDPAGGYTF
TRBV7-6	TRBJ2-5	TRBD2	many	TGTGCCAGCAGCACGACTAGCGGACAACCCGGGGAGACCCAGTACTTC	CASSTTSGQPGETQYF
TRBV20-1	TRBJ2-7	.	.	TGCAGTGCTAGAGAGGGTTGGGGCACCGGCTACGAGCAGTACTTC	CSAREGWGTGYEQYF
TRBV6-6	TRBJ1-2	.	.	TGTGCCAGCAGTCCGGGGGGGGCGCGTAATGGCTACACCTTC	CASSPGGARNGYTF
TRBV7-6	TRBJ1-1	TRBD1	few	TGTGCCAGCAGCCCTCATCGGGACAGGGTATCGGCTGAAGCTTTCTTT	CASSPHRDRVSAEAFF
TRBV6-5	TRBJ2-1	.	many	TGTGCCACCGCGTGGGGCGTGATCTACAATGAGCAGTTCTTC	CATAWGVIYNEQFF
TRBV20-1	TRBJ2-1	.	many	TGCAGTGCCGAATTCAAGGTGAGCTTC	CSAEFKVSF
TRBV19	TRBJ2-7	TRBD1	many	TGTGCCAGTAGTATAGTGGGGACAGGCGCCTACGAGCAGTACTTC	CASSIVGTGAYEQYF
TRBV6-4	TRBJ1-6	.	.	TGTGCCAGCAGTGACCACGCCAGGGACGAAGGGAATTCACCCCTCCACTTT	CASSDHARDEGNSPLHF
TRBV28	TRBJ2-1	.	once	TGTGCCACCAAGACAGGGAGGAGGAATGAGCGGTTCTTC	CATKTGRRNERFF
TRBV5-1	TRBJ1-2	TRBD1	many	TGCGCCAGCAGCTTGACACCAACTGGGACAGGGTCCGGCTACACCTTC	CASSLTPTGTGSGYTF
TRBV14	TRBJ2-3	TRBD2	.	TGTGCCAGCAGCCGGGGACTAGCGGGAGTGTACGATACGCAGTATTTT	CASSRGLAGVYDTQYF
TRBV6-2/TRBV6-3	TRBJ1-5	.	few	TGTGCCAGCAGGCAACCGGGGTGGGGGAATCAGCCCCAGCATTTT	CASRQPGWGNQPQHF
TRBV7-6	TRBJ2-2	TRBD2	many	TGTGCCAGCAGCTCGTATTCTCTAGCGGGGAACACCGGGGAGCTGTTTTTT	CASSSYSLAGNTGELFF
TRBV20-1	TRBJ2-7	.	.	TGCAGTGCTCTCCGGGGCAGGATTACCTACGAGCAGTACTTC	CSALRGRITYEQYF
TRBV7-8	TRBJ1-2	.	many	TGTGCCAGCAGCCTCGGACGGAGTAACTATGGCTACACCTTC	CASSLGRSNYGYTF